Listed below are T cell receptor beta chains from one sample, sequenced in a study of PD-1 and CTLA-4 blockade in melanoma. Clones were sequenced by immunoSEQ multiplex PCR, and TCRdb holds only the in-frame ones, with some missing. This sample has about 16,000 clones, with around two thirds found just once. The sequenced sample was CD8+ T cells from peripheral blood, obtained from a patient given anti-PD-1 treatment. Every receptor here comes from a human donor with melanoma. CDR3s include the opening cysteine and the closing phenylalanine or tryptophan. The order of the fields is V gene, clone size, J gene, D gene, CDR3 DNA, CDR3 protein. The D gene is left open where the match is weak. Not all rows give a size; the values are once, few, many and, for expanded clones, a class.

TRBV5-5,NA,TRBJ2-1,NA,TGTGCCAGCAGCTTCCCCCCAAGGGAGGATGAGCAGTTCTTC,CASSFPPREDEQFF
TRBV6-1,NA,TRBJ2-5,NA,TGTGCCAGCAGTGAACGGACAGAGAAAGAGACCCAGTACTTC,CASSERTEKETQYF
TRBV6-5,NA,TRBJ2-7,NA,TGTGCCAGCAGTTATTTCGGGAGCTCCTACGAGCAGTACTTC,CASSYFGSSYEQYF
TRBV11-2,NA,TRBJ2-7,NA,TGTGCCAGCAGCTTAGGGACAGCAACCTACGAGCAGTACTTC,CASSLGTATYEQYF
TRBV6-5,NA,TRBJ2-1,TRBD1,TGTGCCAGCAGTTACGCAGGGGGCGGATATGAGCAGTTCTTC,CASSYAGGGYEQFF
TRBV5-1,NA,TRBJ2-7,NA,TGCGCCAGCAGCTTGGCCGTGAACAGGGCCTACGAGCAGTACTTC,CASSLAVNRAYEQYF
TRBV27,few,TRBJ2-1,TRBD1,TGTGCCAGCAGCCCCGGGACAGGTAACAATGAGCAGTTCTTC,CASSPGTGNNEQFF
TRBV29-1,NA,TRBJ2-7,NA,TGCAGCGCCTCCGTCGCCAGCTCCTACGAGCAGTACTTC,CSASVASSYEQYF
TRBV12-5,NA,TRBJ1-3,NA,TGTGCTAGTGCTATAACAGGGCCTGGAAACACCATATATTTT,CASAITGPGNTIYF
TRBV30,NA,TRBJ2-7,TRBD2,TGTGCCTGGAGTGGTACTAGCGGGAGTCAGCAGTACTTC,CAWSGTSGSQQYF
TRBV20-1,NA,TRBJ2-7,NA,TGCAGTGTAGGAAGGGAGCAGTACTTC,CSVGREQYF
TRBV5-6,few,TRBJ2-2,TRBD1,TGTGCCAGCAGCTTCGGGACAGGTACCGGGGAGCTGTTTTTT,CASSFGTGTGELFF
TRBV11-2,large,TRBJ2-1,NA,TGTGCCAGCAGCTTAGGGTACCTTAGGGGGCAGTTCTTC,CASSLGYLRGQFF
TRBV19,NA,TRBJ2-7,NA,TGTGCCAGTAGTCCCCCCGGGCCCTACGAGCAGTACTTC,CASSPPGPYEQYF
TRBV7-9,NA,TRBJ1-3,NA,TGTGCCAGCAGCTTAACTCGCAGTCTTCTGAACACCATATATTTT,CASSLTRSLLNTIYF
TRBV6-5,NA,TRBJ1-6,TRBD1,TGTGCCAGCAGTTACACAGGGGACTTCTATAATTCACCCCTCCACTTT,CASSYTGDFYNSPLHF
TRBV13,NA,TRBJ1-6,NA,TGTGCCAGCAGCTTAAGAGTGGGTCCGGGAAATTCACCCCTCCACTTT,CASSLRVGPGNSPLHF
TRBV6-5,NA,TRBJ2-2,NA,TGTGCCAGCATGAAGGGACGGGTTGAGACCGGGGAGCTGTTTTTT,CASMKGRVETGELFF
TRBV5-6,NA,TRBJ1-2,NA,TGTGCCAGCAGCCTCCCCGATGTTGGCGTAGCTAACTATGGCTACACCTTC,CASSLPDVGVANYGYTF
TRBV6-6,NA,TRBJ1-1,TRBD1,TGTGCCAGCGTCATGAGGGGACAGATGAACACTGAAGCTTTCTTT,CASVMRGQMNTEAFF
TRBV7-2,once,TRBJ2-7,TRBD1,TGTGCCAGCACCTGGGACAGGGGGAGCTACGAGCAGTACTTC,CASTWDRGSYEQYF
TRBV13,NA,TRBJ2-6,NA,TGTGCCAGCAGCTTCCGGGACAACCGGATATTGGCCAACGTCCTGACTTTC,CASSFRDNRILANVLTF